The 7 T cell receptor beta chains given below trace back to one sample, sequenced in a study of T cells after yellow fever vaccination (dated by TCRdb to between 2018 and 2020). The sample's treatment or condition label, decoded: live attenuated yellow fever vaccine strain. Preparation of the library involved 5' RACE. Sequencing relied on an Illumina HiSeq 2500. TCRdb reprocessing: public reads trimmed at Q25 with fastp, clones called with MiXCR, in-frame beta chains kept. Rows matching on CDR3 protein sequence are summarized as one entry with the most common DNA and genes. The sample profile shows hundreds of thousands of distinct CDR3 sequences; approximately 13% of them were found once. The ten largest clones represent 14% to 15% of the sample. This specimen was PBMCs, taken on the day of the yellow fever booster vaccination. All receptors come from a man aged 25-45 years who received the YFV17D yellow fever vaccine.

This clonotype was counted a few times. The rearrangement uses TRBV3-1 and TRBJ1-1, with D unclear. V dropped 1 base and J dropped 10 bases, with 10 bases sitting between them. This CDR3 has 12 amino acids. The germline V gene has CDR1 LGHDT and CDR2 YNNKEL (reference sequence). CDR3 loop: CASSQVSGGAFF. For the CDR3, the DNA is TGTGCCAGCAGCCAAGTATCCGGTGGAGCTTTCTTT.

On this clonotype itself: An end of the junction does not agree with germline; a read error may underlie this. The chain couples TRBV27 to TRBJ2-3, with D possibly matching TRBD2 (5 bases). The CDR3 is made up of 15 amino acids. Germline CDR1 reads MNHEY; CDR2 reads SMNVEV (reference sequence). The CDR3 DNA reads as TGTGTCAGCAGTTTTCTAGCCAAGAGCACAGATACGCAGTATTTT. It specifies CVSSFLAKSTDTQYF.

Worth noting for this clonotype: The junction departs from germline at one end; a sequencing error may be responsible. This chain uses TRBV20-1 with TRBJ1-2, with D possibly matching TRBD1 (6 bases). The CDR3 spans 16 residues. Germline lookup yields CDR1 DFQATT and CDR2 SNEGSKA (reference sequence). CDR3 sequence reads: CCARDMGARGGYGYTF. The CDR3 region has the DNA TGCTGTGCTAGAGATATGGGGGCCCGCGGGGGCTATGGCTACACCTTC.

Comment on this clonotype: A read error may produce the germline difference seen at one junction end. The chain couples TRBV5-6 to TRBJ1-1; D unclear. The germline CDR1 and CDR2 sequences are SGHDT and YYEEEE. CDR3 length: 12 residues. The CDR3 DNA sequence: TGTGCCAGCAGCTTGGGGGGAATTGAAGATTTCTTT. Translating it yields CASSLGGIEDFF.

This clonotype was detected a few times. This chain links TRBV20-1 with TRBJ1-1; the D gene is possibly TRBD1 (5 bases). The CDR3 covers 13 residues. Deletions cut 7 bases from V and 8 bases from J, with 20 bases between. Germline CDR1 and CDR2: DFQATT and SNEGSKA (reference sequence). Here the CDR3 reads CSVQPGLQFEAFF. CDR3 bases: TGCAGTGTTCAACCGGGGCTGCAATTCGAAGCTTTCTTT.

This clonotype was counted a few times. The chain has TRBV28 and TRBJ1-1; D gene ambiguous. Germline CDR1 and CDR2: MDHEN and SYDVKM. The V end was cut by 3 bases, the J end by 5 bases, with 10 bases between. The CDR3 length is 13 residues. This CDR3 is CASSFALKTEAFF. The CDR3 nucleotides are TGTGCCAGCAGTTTTGCCCTTAAAACTGAAGCTTTCTTT.

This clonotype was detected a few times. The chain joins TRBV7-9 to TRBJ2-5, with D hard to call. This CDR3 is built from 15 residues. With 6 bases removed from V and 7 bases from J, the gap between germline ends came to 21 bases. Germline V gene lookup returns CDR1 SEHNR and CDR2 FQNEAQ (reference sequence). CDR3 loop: CASRPREWTRGTQYF. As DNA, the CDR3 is TGTGCCAGCAGACCCCGAGAGTGGACCCGAGGGACCCAGTACTTC. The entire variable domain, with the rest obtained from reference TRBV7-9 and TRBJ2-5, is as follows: DTGVSQNPRHKITKRGQNVTFRCDPISEHNRLYWYRQTLGQGPEFLTYFQNEAQLEKSRLLSDRFSAERPKGSFSTLEIQRTEQGDSAMYLCASRPREWTRGTQYFGPGTRLLVL.